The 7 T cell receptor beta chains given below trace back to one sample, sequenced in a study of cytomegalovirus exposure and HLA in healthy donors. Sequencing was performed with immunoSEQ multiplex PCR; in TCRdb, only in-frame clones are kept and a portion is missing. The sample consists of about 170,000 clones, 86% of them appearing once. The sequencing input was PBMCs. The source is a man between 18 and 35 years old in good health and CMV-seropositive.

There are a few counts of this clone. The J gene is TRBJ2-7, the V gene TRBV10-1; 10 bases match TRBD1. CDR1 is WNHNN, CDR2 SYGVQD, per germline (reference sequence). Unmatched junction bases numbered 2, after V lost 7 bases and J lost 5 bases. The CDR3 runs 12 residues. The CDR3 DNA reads TGCGCCAGCAATGGACAGGGGGACGAGCAGTACTTC. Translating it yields CASNGQGDEQYF.

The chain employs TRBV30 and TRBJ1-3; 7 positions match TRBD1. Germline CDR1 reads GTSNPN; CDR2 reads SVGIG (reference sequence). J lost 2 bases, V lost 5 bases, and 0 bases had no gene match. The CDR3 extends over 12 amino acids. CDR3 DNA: TGTGCCTGGGGACAGGCTGGAAACACCATATATTTT. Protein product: CAWGQAGNTIYF.

The CDR3 nucleotides read TGTGCCAGCAGCTCGGTGGGACAGGGGGTGGGAGATACGCAGTATTTT. Translating it yields CASSSVGQGVGDTQYF. The J gene is TRBJ2-3, the V gene TRBV5-6; the match to TRBD1 covers 11 bases. Germline V gene sequence: CDR1 SGHDT, CDR2 YYEEEE. Unmatched junction bases numbered 8, after V lost 3 bases and J lost 5 bases. CDR3 length equals 16 residues.

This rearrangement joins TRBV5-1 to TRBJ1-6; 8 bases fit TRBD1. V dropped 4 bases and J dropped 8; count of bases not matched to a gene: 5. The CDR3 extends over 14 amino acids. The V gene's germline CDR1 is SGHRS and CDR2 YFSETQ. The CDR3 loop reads CASSPGQVYSPLHF. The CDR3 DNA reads TGCGCCAGCAGCCCGGGACAGGTATATTCACCCCTCCACTTT.

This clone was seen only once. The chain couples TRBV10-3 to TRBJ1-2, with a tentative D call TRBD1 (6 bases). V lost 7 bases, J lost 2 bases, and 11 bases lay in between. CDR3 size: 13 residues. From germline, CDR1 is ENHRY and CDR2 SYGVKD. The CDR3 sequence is CAIKGQGNYGYTF. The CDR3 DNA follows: TGTGCCATCAAAGGGCAGGGGAACTATGGCTACACCTTC.

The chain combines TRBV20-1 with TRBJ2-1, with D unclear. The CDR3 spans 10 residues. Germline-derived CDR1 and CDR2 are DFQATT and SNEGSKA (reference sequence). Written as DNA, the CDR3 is TGCAGCGCCGCAGACAATGAGCAGTTCTTC. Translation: CSAADNEQFF.

CDR3 sequence: CASSQAGGTEAFF. CDR3 in DNA: TGTGCCAGCAGCCAAGCAGGGGGCACTGAAGCTTTCTTT. The chain recombines TRBV14 with TRBJ1-1; 7 bases map to TRBD1. Trimming cost V 1 base and J 4 bases; bases outside gene matches: 0. The germline V gene encodes CDR1 SGHDN and CDR2 FVKESK. This CDR3 contains 13 residues.